This is a list of T cell receptor beta chains from one sample in a study of read filtering for tumor transcriptome and immune sequencing. TCRdb analysed the reads with MiXCR anew, one entry per CDR3 protein. The sample holds about 39,000 distinct CDR3 sequences; 11% to 15% are singletons and the top ten take less than 20%. Specimen: a population of CD138-negative cells sorted from bone marrow. These TCRs come from a donor aged 40 or older with multiple myeloma. CDR3s include the opening cysteine and the closing phenylalanine or tryptophan. The D gene is left open where the match is weak. Clone size, where shown, is once, few, many, or a class for clones that have expanded.

many	NA	TRBV7-9	TRBJ2-5	CASSPPYGNQETQYF	TGTGCCAGCAGCCCCCCGTACGGCAACCAAGAGACCCAGTACTTC
many	TRBD2	TRBV6-5	TRBJ2-7	CASSPAASGYEQYF	TGTGCCAGCAGCCCGGCCGCTAGCGGCTACGAGCAGTACTTC
many	NA	TRBV5-1	TRBJ1-5	CASSSRTDSNQPQHF	TGCGCCAGCAGCTCCCGGACAGATAGCAATCAGCCCCAGCATTTT
once	NA	TRBV20-1	TRBJ1-2	CGADRSYGYTF	TGCGGTGCTGACAGGAGCTATGGCTACACCTTC
many	NA	TRBV29-1	TRBJ2-3	CSVLIGTDTQYF	TGCAGCGTCCTAATCGGCACAGATACGCAGTATTTT
many	TRBD1	TRBV20-1	TRBJ2-2	CSADSGGELFF	TGCAGTGCTGACTCAGGGGGAGAGCTGTTTTTT
NA	NA	TRBV3-1	TRBJ1-1	CASSQVMGTEAFF	TGTGCCAGCAGCCAGGTGATGGGCACTGAAGCTTTCTTT
NA	NA	TRBV20-1	TRBJ2-3	CSARVGGVVTDTQYF	TGCAGTGCTAGAGTGGGGGGAGTGGTGACAGATACGCAGTATTTT
many	TRBD1	TRBV3-1	TRBJ2-3	CASSPRDRGTDTQYF	TGTGCCAGCAGCCCACGGGACAGGGGGACGGATACGCAGTATTTT
few	NA	TRBV11-2	TRBJ2-2	CASSSQIPGQNTGELFF	TGTGCCAGCAGCTCTCAAATACCGGGACAAAACACCGGGGAGCTGTTTTTT
NA	NA	TRBV29-1	TRBJ1-1	CSVGSPAGAFF	TGCAGCGTTGGCTCCCCTGCTGGAGCTTTCTTT
many	NA	TRBV28	TRBJ2-7	CASSLKPTYEQYF	TGTGCCAGCAGTCTGAAACCGACCTACGAGCAGTACTTC
many	TRBD1	TRBV29-1	TRBJ1-1	CSGKGTGEAFF	TGCAGCGGGAAGGGGACAGGTGAAGCTTTCTTT
NA	NA	TRBV19	TRBJ1-5	CASSISGGVQPQHF	TGTGCCAGTAGTATCAGCGGGGGAGTTCAGCCCCAGCATTTT
many	TRBD1	TRBV7-9	TRBJ2-7	CASSLTGQGMYEQYF	TGTGCCAGCAGTTTAACGGGACAGGGAATGTACGAGCAGTACTTC
many	NA	TRBV6-2/TRBV6-3	TRBJ2-5	CASNSRRNQETQYF	TGTGCCAGCAATTCGAGACGGAATCAAGAGACCCAGTACTTC
many	TRBD1	TRBV7-2	TRBJ1-1	CASSSKGANTEAFF	TGTGCCAGCAGCAGCAAGGGGGCGAACACTGAAGCTTTCTTT
many	NA	TRBV29-1	TRBJ1-1	CSPIGGWAEAFF	TGCAGCCCCATAGGGGGTTGGGCTGAAGCTTTCTTT
many	NA	TRBV7-9	TRBJ1-1	CASSLQAEAFF	TGTGCCAGCAGCTTACAGGCCGAAGCTTTCTTT
many	NA	TRBV4-3	TRBJ1-4	CASSQDYGGGEKLFF	TGCGCCAGCAGCCAAGACTACGGCGGCGGGGAAAAACTGTTTTTT
many	TRBD1	TRBV6-2/TRBV6-3	TRBJ1-5	CASSTQGDQPQHF	TGTGCCAGCAGTACTCAGGGGGATCAGCCCCAGCATTTT
many	NA	TRBV30	TRBJ2-3	CAWNSGSTDTQYF	TGTGCCTGGAACTCAGGAAGCACAGATACGCAGTATTTT
few	NA	TRBV6-6	TRBJ2-5	CASSYGPIGETQYF	TGTGCCAGCAGTTACGGCCCAATTGGAGAGACCCAGTACTTC
many	NA	TRBV27	TRBJ1-4	CASSLSMIRAGGEKLFF	TGTGCCAGCAGTTTATCGATGATAAGGGCTGGTGGAGAAAAACTGTTTTTT
NA	NA	TRBV7-3	TRBJ1-5	CASSSKGYSSQPQHF	TGTGCCAGCAGCTCAAAGGGTTATAGCAGTCAGCCCCAGCATTTT
once	NA	TRBV4-1	TRBJ2-1	CASSQDRGEQFF	TGCGCCAGCAGCCAAGATCGGGGTGAGCAGTTCTTC
many	NA	TRBV16	TRBJ1-2	CASSPPPPTYGYTF	TGTGCCAGCAGCCCTCCCCCCCCAACCTATGGCTACACCTTC
many	NA	TRBV5-1	TRBJ2-2	CASSLVEPGELFF	TGCGCCAGCAGCTTGGTGGAGCCCGGGGAGCTGTTTTTT
many	NA	TRBV4-1	TRBJ2-3	CASSQDGGIPYTQYF	TGCGCCAGCAGCCAAGATGGGGGGATTCCATATACGCAGTATTTT
many	NA	TRBV4-3	TRBJ2-3	CASSQVETTDTQYF	TGCGCCAGCAGCCAAGTGGAAACCACAGATACGCAGTATTTT
many	NA	TRBV20-1	TRBJ1-1	CSALLASRVGTEAFF	TGCAGTGCTCTACTAGCCTCCAGGGTGGGCACTGAAGCTTTCTTT
many	TRBD2	TRBV12-3/TRBV12-4	TRBJ2-1	CASSRSGGVKYNEQFF	TGTGCCAGCAGCCGTAGCGGGGGGGTTAAGTACAATGAGCAGTTCTTC
many	TRBD1	TRBV19	TRBJ2-6	CASTQGAGANVLTF	TGTGCCAGCACCCAGGGGGCTGGGGCCAACGTCCTGACTTTC
many	NA	TRBV12-3/TRBV12-4	TRBJ1-3	CASTPRDTIYF	TGTGCCAGCACCCCCAGGGACACCATATATTTT
many	NA	TRBV11-2	TRBJ2-5	CASSPLLGQETQYF	TGTGCCAGCTCCCCGTTGTTGGGGCAAGAGACCCAGTACTTC
many	NA	TRBV5-1	TRBJ2-7	CASSGGRSEQYF	TGCGCCAGCAGCGGGGGGCGGAGCGAGCAGTACTTC
NA	NA	TRBV28	TRBJ1-1	CANRSSNPGDTEAFF	TGTGCCAACCGCTCCTCTAATCCAGGGGACACTGAAGCTTTCTTT
many	NA	TRBV6-2/TRBV6-3	TRBJ1-5	CASMREFSNQPQHF	TGTGCCAGCATGAGGGAGTTCAGCAATCAGCCCCAGCATTTT
few	NA	TRBV6-5	TRBJ2-2	CASTRGPGELFF	TGTGCCAGCACACGGGGACCCGGGGAGCTGTTTTTT
few	NA	TRBV4-3	TRBJ2-1	CASSQDRGIGEQFF	TGCGCCAGCAGCCAAGATCGGGGAATCGGCGAGCAGTTCTTC
many	NA	TRBV20-1	TRBJ1-2	CSAPDGQPGANYGYTF	TGCAGTGCCCCCGATGGCCAGCCTGGGGCTAACTATGGCTACACCTTC
many	NA	TRBV7-2	TRBJ1-1	CASSPYGGNTEAFF	TGTGCCAGCAGCCCCTACGGGGGGAACACTGAAGCTTTCTTT
many	NA	TRBV27	TRBJ2-5	CASSPPGGETQYF	TGTGCCAGCAGTCCCCCCGGGGGTGAGACCCAGTACTTC
few	TRBD1	TRBV20-1	TRBJ1-1	CSAGDRRTEAFF	TGCAGTGCAGGGGACAGACGTACTGAAGCTTTCTTT
few	NA	TRBV5-6	TRBJ2-2	CASSQISMAGELFF	TGTGCCAGCAGCCAGATTAGCATGGCCGGGGAGCTGTTTTTT
NA	TRBD1	TRBV7-8	TRBJ2-7	CASSQDRVLSYEQYF	TGTGCCAGCAGCCAAGACAGGGTTTTGTCCTACGAGCAGTACTTC
many	NA	TRBV11-1	TRBJ2-5	CASSLVGLETQYF	TGTGCCAGCAGCCTCGTGGGCCTGGAGACCCAGTACTTC
many	NA	TRBV7-2	TRBJ2-1	CASSLDGSSYNEQFF	TGTGCCAGCAGCCTAGACGGCAGCTCCTACAATGAGCAGTTCTTC
many	NA	TRBV5-1	TRBJ1-5	CASSLGDGYYQPQHF	TGCGCCAGCAGCTTGGGGGACGGATACTATCAGCCCCAGCATTTT
many	NA	TRBV5-4	TRBJ2-5	CASSLVGGGLQETQYF	TGTGCCAGCAGCTTGGTGGGCGGGGGCCTCCAAGAGACCCAGTACTTC
many	NA	TRBV4-3	TRBJ1-1	CASSQDATGNTEAFF	TGCGCCAGCAGCCAAGACGCGACGGGGAACACTGAAGCTTTCTTT
many	NA	TRBV7-9	TRBJ2-1	CASSLGSASRNEQFF	TGTGCCAGCAGCTTAGGTTCGGCAAGTCGGAATGAGCAGTTCTTC
NA	NA	TRBV20-1	TRBJ2-3	CSARSPPGIHGKDTLYF	TGCAGTGCTAGATCACCCCCGGGGATTCACGGAAAAGATACGCTGTATTTT
many	NA	TRBV5-1	TRBJ1-5	CASSPTSGGNQPQHF	TGCGCCAGCAGCCCAACGTCAGGGGGCAATCAGCCCCAGCATTTT
many	TRBD1	TRBV30	TRBJ1-1	CAWSPRTGGNTEAFF	TGTGCCTGGAGTCCAAGGACAGGGGGCAACACTGAAGCTTTCTTT